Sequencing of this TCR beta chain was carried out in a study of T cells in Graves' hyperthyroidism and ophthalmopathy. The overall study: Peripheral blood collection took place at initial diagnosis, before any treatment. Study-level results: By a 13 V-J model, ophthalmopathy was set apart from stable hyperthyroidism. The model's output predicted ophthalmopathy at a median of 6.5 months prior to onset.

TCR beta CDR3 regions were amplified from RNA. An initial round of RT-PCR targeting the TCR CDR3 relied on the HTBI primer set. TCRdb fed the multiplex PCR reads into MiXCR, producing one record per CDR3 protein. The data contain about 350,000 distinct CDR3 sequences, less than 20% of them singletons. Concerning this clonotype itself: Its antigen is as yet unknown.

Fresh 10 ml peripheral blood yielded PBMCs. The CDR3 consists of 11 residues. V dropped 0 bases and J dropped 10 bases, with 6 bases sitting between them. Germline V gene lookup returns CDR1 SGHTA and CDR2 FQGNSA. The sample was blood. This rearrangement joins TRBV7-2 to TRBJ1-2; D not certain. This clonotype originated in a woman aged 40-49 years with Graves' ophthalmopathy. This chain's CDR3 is CASSLAGAYTF. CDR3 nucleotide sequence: TGTGCCAGCAGCTTAGCAGGAGCCTACACCTTC. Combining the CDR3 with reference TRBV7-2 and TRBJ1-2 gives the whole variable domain GAGVSQSPSNKVTEKGKDVELRCDPISGHTALYWYRQSLGQGLEFLIYFQGNSAPDKSGLPSDRFSAERTGGSVSTLTIQRTQQEDSAVYLCASSLAGAYTFGSGTRLTVV.